The 7 T cell receptor beta chains given below trace back to one sample, sequenced in a study of CD8+ T cells in alopecia areata. As the sequencing template, cDNA was produced by extracting RNA and reverse transcribing it. Measured with immunoSEQ multiplex PCR; TCRdb has only the in-frame clones, and not every one. The profile covers roughly 250,000 clones, with roughly 69% appearing a single time and approximately 1.2% taken by the ten largest. Sample: CD4+ T cells sorted from blood, taken at week 0. These receptors all come from a human donor with alopecia areata.

The chain is built from TRBV11-1 and TRBJ2-1; TRBD1 aligns across 9 bases. The CDR3 has 15 residues. J was trimmed by 7 bases and V by 5 bases; bases with no gene match: 9. Per the germline V gene, CDR1 is SGHAT and CDR2 is FQDESV (reference sequence). The CDR3 is CASSRRDRDRNEQFF. The CDR3 DNA reads TGTGCCAGCAGCCGTCGGGACAGGGACAGGAATGAGCAGTTCTTC. Full variable domain (outside the CDR3, taken from reference TRBV11-1 and TRBJ2-1): EAEVAQSPRYKITEKSQAVAFWCDPISGHATLYWYRQILGQGPELLVQFQDESVVDDSQLPKDRFSAERLKGVDSTLKIQPAELGDSAMYLCASSRRDRDRNEQFFGPGTRLTVL.

This clone was observed once. The chain uses TRBV7-2 and TRBJ2-2; maybe TRBD1 (6 bases). Trimming cost V 5 bases and J 3 bases, with 19 bases left between them. Germline V gene lookup returns CDR1 SGHTA and CDR2 FQGNSA. The CDR3 length is 17 residues. The CDR3 is CASSPWTVIGDTGELFF. CDR3 nucleotide sequence: TGTGCCAGCAGCCCCTGGACAGTCATAGGGGACACCGGGGAGCTGTTTTTT.

This clone was observed a few times. This sequence joins TRBV4-2 and TRBJ1-2; 7 bases align to TRBD1. The length of the CDR3 is 15 residues. Trimming at V came to 2 bases and at J to 4 bases, leaving 7 bases not matched to a gene. Germline V CDR1 and CDR2: LGHNA, YNFKEQ. CDR3 in amino acids: CASSQPKTGFYGYTF. The CDR3 DNA is TGTGCCAGCAGCCAACCAAAGACAGGGTTCTATGGCTACACCTTC.

The rearrangement uses TRBV7-2 and TRBJ1-1; TRBD1 might be the D (6 bases). With 6 bases removed from V and 4 bases from J, the gap between germline ends came to 12 bases. Germline CDR1 is SGHTA and CDR2 is FQGNSA. This CDR3 is 13 amino acids long. The chain's CDR3 is CASRTTGSTEAFF. In DNA, the CDR3 is TGTGCCAGCAGGACGACAGGATCCACTGAAGCTTTCTTT. Complete variable domain (other parts from reference TRBV7-2 and TRBJ1-1): GAGVSQSPSNKVTEKGKDVELRCDPISGHTALYWYRQSLGQGLEFLIYFQGNSAPDKSGLPSDRFSAERTGGSVSTLTIQRTQQEDSAVYLCASRTTGSTEAFFGQGTRLTVV.

J is TRBJ1-6 and V is TRBV30; possible D gene TRBD1, 6 bases. Trimming took 4 bases from V and 6 from J, leaving 16 bases between them. CDR1 is GTSNPN and CDR2 is SVGIG in the germline V gene (reference sequence). This CDR3 has 15 amino acids. The CDR3 protein is CAWNKGAGVNSPLHF. The CDR3 DNA is TGTGCCTGGAACAAAGGGGCAGGGGTTAATTCACCCCTCCACTTT.

V and J are TRBV30 and TRBJ1-1; D ambiguous. V lost 0 bases, J lost 1 base, and 12 bases lay in between. The CDR3 is 15 amino acids. Per the germline V gene, CDR1 is GTSNPN and CDR2 is SVGIG (reference sequence). This chain's CDR3 is CAWSVTAGSNTEAFF. Here the CDR3 DNA reads TGTGCCTGGAGTGTAACTGCAGGCTCGAACACTGAAGCTTTCTTT.

With regard to this clone: The sample carries other DNA sequences with the same CDR3. V usage is TRBV6-5 and J usage is TRBJ1-2; a weak D match, TRBD1 (6 bases). CDR1 is MNHEY, CDR2 SVGAGI, per germline. V lost 0 bases and J lost 4, with 6 bases in between. The CDR3 has 13 amino acids. As DNA, the CDR3 is TGTGCCAGCAGTTACTCAGGGGGCTATGGCTACACCTTC. Translation: CASSYSGGYGYTF.